This is a list of T cell receptor beta chains from one sample in a study of metastatic and nonmetastatic thyroid tumors. TCRdb re-called clones via MiXCR from the PCR reads. The sample has 25,000 to 35,000 clones, roughly 17% seen once. The material sequenced was blood. Receptors were obtained from a female donor with papillary thyroid cancer or a benign thyroid nodule (not recorded which). Some clones in this sample may be carry-over from other donors' samples. Both conserved end residues are part of each CDR3. The D gene is left open where the match is weak. Clone size appears in some rows only: once, few, many, or a class for an expanded clone.

v_gene: TRBV25-1
d_gene: TRBD1
j_gene: TRBJ2-2
abundance: medium-sized
CDR3aa: CASRQGPLTGELFF
CDR3nt: TGTGCCAGCCGACAGGGTCCGCTCACCGGGGAGCTGTTTTTT

v_gene: TRBV7-9
d_gene: TRBD2
j_gene: TRBJ2-5
abundance: many
CDR3aa: CASSAGLAYQETQYF
CDR3nt: TGTGCCAGCAGCGCCGGACTAGCGTACCAAGAGACCCAGTACTTC

v_gene: TRBV6-1
d_gene: TRBD1
j_gene: TRBJ2-1
abundance: few
CDR3aa: CASTSGPGQGYNEQFF
CDR3nt: TGTGCCAGCACCTCTGGCCCGGGACAGGGGTACAATGAGCAGTTCTTC

v_gene: TRBV7-3
d_gene: .
j_gene: TRBJ1-1
abundance: many
CDR3aa: CASSPDGGLEAFF
CDR3nt: TGTGCCAGCAGCCCGGACGGAGGCCTTGAAGCTTTCTTT

v_gene: TRBV30
d_gene: .
j_gene: TRBJ1-2
abundance: .
CDR3aa: CEHRGYGCYTF
CDR3nt: .

v_gene: TRBV7-3
d_gene: .
j_gene: TRBJ2-1
abundance: .
CDR3aa: CASSLGSRSDEQFF
CDR3nt: TGTGCCAGCAGCTTAGGCAGCCGATCAGATGAGCAGTTCTTC

v_gene: TRBV6-1
d_gene: TRBD1
j_gene: TRBJ2-1
abundance: few
CDR3aa: CASRRDSYNEQFF
CDR3nt: TGTGCCAGCAGACGGGACAGTTACAATGAGCAGTTCTTC

v_gene: TRBV13
d_gene: .
j_gene: TRBJ2-5
abundance: many
CDR3aa: CASSRNQETQYF
CDR3nt: TGTGCCAGCAGTCGAAACCAAGAGACCCAGTACTTC

v_gene: TRBV5-4
d_gene: .
j_gene: TRBJ2-7
abundance: few
CDR3aa: CASSLIQGGNEQYF
CDR3nt: TGTGCCAGCAGCTTGATACAGGGAGGGAACGAGCAGTACTTC

v_gene: TRBV18
d_gene: TRBD1
j_gene: TRBJ1-4
abundance: many
CDR3aa: CASSLQGAANEKLFF
CDR3nt: TGTGCCAGCTCGTTACAGGGGGCGGCTAATGAAAAACTGTTTTTT

v_gene: TRBV29-1
d_gene: TRBD1
j_gene: TRBJ1-1
abundance: many
CDR3aa: CSVSRGRDTEAFF
CDR3nt: TGCAGCGTGTCCAGGGGGCGAGACACTGAAGCTTTCTTT

v_gene: TRBV9
d_gene: .
j_gene: TRBJ2-2
abundance: many
CDR3aa: CASSVAPGDRELFF
CDR3nt: TGTGCCAGCAGCGTAGCCCCAGGTGATCGGGAGCTGTTTTTT

v_gene: TRBV7-2
d_gene: .
j_gene: TRBJ1-3
abundance: .
CDR3aa: CASSEVGRVGNTIYF
CDR3nt: TGTGCCAGCAGTGAAGTGGGGCGGGTTGGAAACACCATATATTTT

v_gene: TRBV6-1
d_gene: TRBD2
j_gene: TRBJ2-5
abundance: many
CDR3aa: CASSEERLAGAVGETQYF
CDR3nt: TGTGCCAGCAGTGAAGAGAGACTAGCGGGGGCGGTGGGGGAGACCCAGTACTTC

v_gene: TRBV5-1
d_gene: .
j_gene: TRBJ2-7
abundance: .
CDR3aa: CASREAATYEQYF
CDR3nt: TGCGCCAGCAGAGAGGCAGCGACCTACGAGCAGTACTTC

v_gene: TRBV9
d_gene: .
j_gene: TRBJ2-1
abundance: many
CDR3aa: CASSVVGDEQFF
CDR3nt: TGTGCCAGCAGCGTAGTGGGTGATGAGCAGTTCTTC

v_gene: TRBV7-3
d_gene: .
j_gene: TRBJ1-1
abundance: .
CDR3aa: CAISLRVNTEASF
CDR3nt: TGTGCCATCAGCTTAAGGGTGAACACTGAAGCTTCCTTT

v_gene: TRBV18
d_gene: .
j_gene: TRBJ1-4
abundance: few
CDR3aa: CASSLTQGRGEDEKLFF
CDR3nt: TGTGCCAGCTCACTCACCCAGGGCAGGGGTGAGGATGAAAAACTGTTTTTT

v_gene: TRBV10-3
d_gene: .
j_gene: TRBJ1-1
abundance: few
CDR3aa: CATASSYLFPEAFF
CDR3nt: TGTGCCACCGCTAGTTCGTACTTATTTCCTGAGGCTTTCTTT

v_gene: TRBV27
d_gene: .
j_gene: TRBJ2-7
abundance: few
CDR3aa: CASSFSGASEQYF
CDR3nt: TGTGCCAGCAGTTTTTCGGGGGCGAGCGAGCAGTACTTC

v_gene: TRBV7-2
d_gene: TRBD2
j_gene: TRBJ2-7
abundance: many
CDR3aa: CASSLGGSGAYEQYF
CDR3nt: TGTGCCAGCAGCTTAGGGGGTAGCGGGGCCTACGAGCAGTACTTC

v_gene: TRBV6-2/TRBV6-3
d_gene: TRBD1
j_gene: TRBJ2-6
abundance: .
CDR3aa: CASSYGTGGAGANVLTF
CDR3nt: TGTGCCAGCAGTTACGGGACAGGGGGCGCTGGGGCCAACGTCCTGACTTTC

v_gene: TRBV10-3
d_gene: .
j_gene: TRBJ1-5
abundance: many
CDR3aa: CAISGAGMGNQPQHF
CDR3nt: TGTGCCATCAGTGGGGCGGGGATGGGCAATCAGCCCCAGCATTTT

v_gene: TRBV6-1
d_gene: .
j_gene: TRBJ1-3
abundance: .
CDR3aa: CASSPRETRRTIYF
CDR3nt: TGTGCCAGCAGTCCTCGGGAGACCCGGCGAACCATATATTTT

v_gene: TRBV7-3
d_gene: .
j_gene: TRBJ2-1
abundance: many
CDR3aa: CASSSTSTNNEQFF
CDR3nt: TGTGCCAGCAGCTCAACGTCCACCAACAATGAGCAGTTCTTC

v_gene: TRBV15
d_gene: TRBD2
j_gene: TRBJ2-3
abundance: .
CDR3aa: CATSRDGLGWPDTQYF
CDR3nt: TGTGCCACCAGCAGAGACGGACTAGGGTGGCCGGATACGCAGTATTTT

v_gene: TRBV6-4
d_gene: .
j_gene: TRBJ2-3
abundance: medium-sized
CDR3aa: CASSSGPSTDTQYF
CDR3nt: TGTGCCAGCTCGAGCGGACCTAGCACAGATACGCAGTATTTT

v_gene: TRBV5-1
d_gene: TRBD2
j_gene: TRBJ2-1
abundance: few
CDR3aa: CASSLTTDLLAGGSYNEQFF
CDR3nt: TGCGCCAGCAGCTTGACGACAGATTTACTAGCGGGGGGTTCCTACAATGAGCAGTTCTTC

v_gene: TRBV2
d_gene: .
j_gene: TRBJ1-1
abundance: many
CDR3aa: CASSVGQGNQAFF
CDR3nt: TGTGCCAGCAGTGTGGGGCAGGGTAACCAAGCTTTCTTT

v_gene: TRBV20-1
d_gene: .
j_gene: TRBJ2-5
abundance: few
CDR3aa: CSARDLGEVETQYF
CDR3nt: TGCAGTGCTAGAGATTTGGGGGAGGTGGAGACCCAGTACTTC

v_gene: TRBV29-1
d_gene: TRBD1
j_gene: TRBJ2-7
abundance: .
CDR3aa: CSASRWTGGPEQYF
CDR3nt: TGCAGCGCCAGCCGGTGGACAGGAGGACCCGAGCAGTACTTC

v_gene: TRBV9
d_gene: .
j_gene: TRBJ1-5
abundance: .
CDR3aa: CASSADGRGDQPQHF
CDR3nt: TGTGCCAGCAGCGCCGACGGGCGGGGGGATCAGCCCCAGCATTTT

v_gene: TRBV10-3
d_gene: .
j_gene: TRBJ2-1
abundance: few
CDR3aa: CSISESSWLYNEQFF
CDR3nt: TGTTCCATCAGTGAGTCGTCATGGTTGTACAATGAGCAGTTCTTC

v_gene: TRBV6-6
d_gene: .
j_gene: TRBJ2-1
abundance: many
CDR3aa: CASSYPQKLGNEQFF
CDR3nt: TGTGCCAGCAGTTACCCCCAAAAGCTGGGGAATGAGCAGTTCTTC

v_gene: TRBV20-1
d_gene: TRBD2
j_gene: TRBJ2-5
abundance: .
CDR3aa: CSATGLTQETQYF
CDR3nt: TGCAGTGCAACGGGACTAACCCAAGAGACCCAGTACTTC

v_gene: TRBV11-2
d_gene: TRBD2
j_gene: TRBJ2-2
abundance: .
CDR3aa: CASRRLAGGSTGELFF
CDR3nt: TGTGCCAGCAGAAGACTAGCGGGGGGGTCCACCGGGGAGCTGTTTTTT

v_gene: TRBV5-5
d_gene: TRBD1
j_gene: TRBJ2-7
abundance: few
CDR3aa: CASSLARQGYEQYF
CDR3nt: TGTGCCAGCAGCTTGGCAAGACAGGGGTACGAGCAGTACTTC

v_gene: TRBV18
d_gene: TRBD2
j_gene: TRBJ2-1
abundance: many
CDR3aa: CASSQLAGGGNEQFF
CDR3nt: TGTGCCAGCTCGCAACTAGCGGGAGGAGGCAATGAGCAGTTCTTC

v_gene: TRBV28
d_gene: .
j_gene: TRBJ2-3
abundance: .
CDR3aa: CASSPPTSHTDTQYF
CDR3nt: TGTGCCAGCAGTCCCCCGACTAGTCACACAGATACGCAGTATTTT

v_gene: TRBV12-5
d_gene: .
j_gene: TRBJ2-5
abundance: few
CDR3aa: CASGWPGVETQYF
CDR3nt: TGTGCTAGTGGCTGGCCAGGGGTAGAGACCCAGTACTTC

v_gene: TRBV28
d_gene: .
j_gene: TRBJ1-2
abundance: medium-sized
CDR3aa: CASSLGTLGGYTF
CDR3nt: TGTGCCAGCAGTTTGGGGACTCTGGGAGGCTACACCTTC

v_gene: TRBV12-3/TRBV12-4
d_gene: TRBD1
j_gene: TRBJ2-1
abundance: medium-sized
CDR3aa: CATKTETGAGDEQFF
CDR3nt: TGTGCCACCAAGACCGAGACAGGGGCAGGGGATGAGCAGTTCTTC

v_gene: TRBV19
d_gene: .
j_gene: TRBJ1-1
abundance: medium-sized
CDR3aa: CASKATNTEAFF
CDR3nt: TGTGCCAGTAAGGCGACGAACACTGAAGCTTTCTTT

v_gene: TRBV24-1
d_gene: TRBD2
j_gene: TRBJ2-1
abundance: many
CDR3aa: CATSEGGGTSLYAYNEQFF
CDR3nt: TGTGCCACCAGTGAAGGCGGGGGGACTAGCCTTTATGCCTACAATGAGCAGTTCTTC

v_gene: TRBV10-3
d_gene: .
j_gene: TRBJ1-4
abundance: .
CDR3aa: CAISESLQGVNEKLFF
CDR3nt: TGTGCCATCAGTGAGTCTTTACAGGGAGTGAATGAAAAACTGTTTTTT

v_gene: TRBV7-9
d_gene: .
j_gene: TRBJ1-6
abundance: many
CDR3aa: CASSLLPESSYNSPLHF
CDR3nt: TGTGCCAGCAGCTTATTACCAGAAAGCTCCTATAATTCACCCCTCCACTTT

v_gene: TRBV5-1
d_gene: TRBD2
j_gene: TRBJ2-1
abundance: many
CDR3aa: CASRSSGSSYNEQFF
CDR3nt: TGCGCCAGCCGTTCAAGCGGGAGCTCCTACAATGAGCAGTTCTTC

v_gene: TRBV4-1
d_gene: TRBD2
j_gene: TRBJ2-1
abundance: many
CDR3aa: CASSQVGRERNEQFF
CDR3nt: TGCGCCAGCAGCCAAGTTGGGAGGGAGCGGAATGAGCAGTTCTTC

v_gene: TRBV12-5
d_gene: TRBD2
j_gene: TRBJ2-7
abundance: many
CDR3aa: CASGLGSGTSRYEQYF
CDR3nt: TGTGCTAGTGGTCTGGGGTCCGGGACTAGCAGGTACGAGCAGTACTTC

v_gene: TRBV5-1
d_gene: TRBD1
j_gene: TRBJ2-1
abundance: .
CDR3aa: CASSPLGQVSYNEQFF
CDR3nt: TGCGCCAGCAGCCCTCTGGGACAGGTCTCTTACAATGAGCAGTTCTTC

v_gene: TRBV5-1
d_gene: TRBD1
j_gene: TRBJ1-4
abundance: many
CDR3aa: CASSLGLGQGNEKLFF
CDR3nt: TGCGCCAGCAGCTTGGGTTTGGGACAGGGGAATGAAAAACTGTTTTTT

v_gene: TRBV18
d_gene: TRBD1
j_gene: TRBJ1-5
abundance: many
CDR3aa: CASSLTGTGPYSNQPQHF
CDR3nt: TGTGCCAGCTCCTTAACCGGGACAGGACCCTATAGCAATCAGCCCCAGCATTTT

v_gene: TRBV18
d_gene: TRBD2
j_gene: TRBJ2-7
abundance: few
CDR3aa: CASSPQRGGYEQYF
CDR3nt: TGTGCCAGCTCACCTCAGCGGGGGGGCTACGAGCAGTACTTC

v_gene: TRBV12-3/TRBV12-4
d_gene: .
j_gene: TRBJ1-2
abundance: medium-sized
CDR3aa: CASSLNEWGYGYTF
CDR3nt: TGTGCCAGCAGTCTAAACGAATGGGGATATGGCTACACCTTC